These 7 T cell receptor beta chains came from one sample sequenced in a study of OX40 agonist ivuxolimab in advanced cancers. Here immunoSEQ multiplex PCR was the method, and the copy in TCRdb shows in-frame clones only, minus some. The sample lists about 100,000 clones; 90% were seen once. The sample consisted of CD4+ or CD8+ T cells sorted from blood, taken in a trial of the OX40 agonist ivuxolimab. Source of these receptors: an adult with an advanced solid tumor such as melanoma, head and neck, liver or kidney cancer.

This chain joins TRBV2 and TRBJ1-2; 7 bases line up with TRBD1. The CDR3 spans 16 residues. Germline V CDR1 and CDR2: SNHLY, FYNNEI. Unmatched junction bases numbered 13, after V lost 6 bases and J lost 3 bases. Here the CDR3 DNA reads TGTGCCAGCAGGCAGTGGAGCGGCACAGGGGACTATGGCTACACCTTC. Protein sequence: CASRQWSGTGDYGYTF. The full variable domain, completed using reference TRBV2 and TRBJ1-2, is EPEVTQTPSHQVTQMGQEVILRCVPISNHLYFYWYRQILGQKVEFLVSFYNNEISEKSEIFDDQFSVERPDGSNFTLKIRSTKLEDSAMYFCASRQWSGTGDYGYTFGSGTRLTVV.

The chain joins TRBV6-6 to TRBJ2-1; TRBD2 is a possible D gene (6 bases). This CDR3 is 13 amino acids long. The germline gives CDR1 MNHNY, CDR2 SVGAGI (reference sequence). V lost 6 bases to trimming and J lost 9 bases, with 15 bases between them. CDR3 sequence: CASSPDYRSEQFF. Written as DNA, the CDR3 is TGTGCCAGCAGCCCGGACTACCGTAGTGAGCAGTTCTTC.

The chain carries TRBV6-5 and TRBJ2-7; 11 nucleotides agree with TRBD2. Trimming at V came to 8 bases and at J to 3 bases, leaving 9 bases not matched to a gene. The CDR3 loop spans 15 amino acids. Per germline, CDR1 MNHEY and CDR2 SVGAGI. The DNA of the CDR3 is TGTGCCAGCTGCGCCCAAACTAGCGGGGGCTACGAGCAGTACTTC. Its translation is CASCAQTSGGYEQYF.

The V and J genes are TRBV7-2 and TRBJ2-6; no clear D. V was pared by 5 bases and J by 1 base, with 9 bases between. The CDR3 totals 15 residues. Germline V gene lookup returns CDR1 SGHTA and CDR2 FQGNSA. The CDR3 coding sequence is TGTGCCAGCAGCCCCCGTACGTCTGGGGCCAACGTCCTGACTTTC. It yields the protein CASSPRTSGANVLTF.

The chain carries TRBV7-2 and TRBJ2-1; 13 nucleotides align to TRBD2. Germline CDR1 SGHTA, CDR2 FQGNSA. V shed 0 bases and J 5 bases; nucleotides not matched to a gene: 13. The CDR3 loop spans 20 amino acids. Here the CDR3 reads CASSLALTRTSGRFHNEQFF. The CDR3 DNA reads TGTGCCAGCAGCTTAGCGCTAACACGGACTAGCGGGAGATTCCACAATGAGCAGTTCTTC.

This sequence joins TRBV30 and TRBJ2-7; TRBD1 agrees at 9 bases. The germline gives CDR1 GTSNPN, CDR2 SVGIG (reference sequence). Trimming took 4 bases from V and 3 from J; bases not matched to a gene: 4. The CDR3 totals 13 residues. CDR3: CAWIGTGSYEQYF. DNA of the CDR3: TGTGCCTGGATCGGGACAGGGAGCTACGAGCAGTACTTC.

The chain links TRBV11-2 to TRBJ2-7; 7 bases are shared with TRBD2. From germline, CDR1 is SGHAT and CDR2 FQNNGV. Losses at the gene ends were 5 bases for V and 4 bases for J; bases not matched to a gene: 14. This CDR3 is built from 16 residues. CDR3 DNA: TGTGCCAGCAGCAAGAAAGCGGGAATCCCCTTATACGAGCAGTACTTC. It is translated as CASSKKAGIPLYEQYF.